This T cell receptor beta chain was documented in a study of T cells expressing NK-cell markers (dated by TCRdb to 2019 to 2021). Context from the whole study: About eight donors provided sorted CD3+CD56+NKG2C+, CD3+CD56+NKG2C- and CD3+CD56-NKG2C+ T-cell subsets, whose TCR beta-chain repertoires were profiled. Among the eight sequenced donors, seven were HCMV-seropositive and one was HCMV-seronegative. The libraries were sequenced on Illumina HiSeq 2000/2500, MiSeq or NextSeq, producing 2 x 150 bp reads. The eight sequenced donors were randomly selected healthy volunteers, three men and five women.

Sequencer: Illumina HiSeq 2000. The TCR beta cDNA libraries were made using 5'RACE template switching, a step that added both a universal primer site and unique molecular identifiers. cDNA synthesis was primed from the TCR beta constant segment, followed by two successive PCR amplification steps. The authors' analysis ran thus. MIGEC was used to demultiplex reads and group reads by UMI, and MiTCR was used to assemble and quantify clonotypes. To remove erroneous sequences, TCR cDNA sequences were retained only when supported by two or more reads. Downstream repertoire analysis used the tcR package, and clonotypes were matched across fractions by CDR3 nucleotide sequence plus V segment. Antigen specificity was annotated against VDJdb with VDJmatch, allowing one amino acid substitution in CDR3. After reprocessing by TCRdb, each CDR3 protein sequence is one entry, and no DNA is given. In this record, the V and J calls reflect TCRdb's handling and not the investigators' own analysis. This sample's listing comprises around 550,000 distinct CDR3 sequences. The top ten hold approximately 3.5% of the sample.

As regards this clonotype: The specificity of this receptor is unknown.

Overall study outcomes, separate from this receptor: Those dominant clonotypes were again the most abundant among CD3+CD56-NKG2C+ cells in a few donors, at 28.3-60.1%. For five or six donors, the dominant CD3+CD56+NKG2C+ clonotypes were among the top 10 CD8+ clonotypes and accounted for about 1.0-7.5% of CD8+ T cells. Whether the expanded NKG2C-expressing T cell clones were specific for HCMV antigens was left unclear.

The CDR3 sequence holds 20 residues, the cysteine and phenylalanine included. The DNA is unrecorded. CDR1 MGHRA and CDR2 YSYEKL were looked up in the germline V gene. A commercial ELISA kit detecting HCMV-specific IgG in serum was used to determine HCMV serostatus. Ficoll density gradient centrifugation was used to isolate peripheral blood mononuclear cells from blood. Recombination linked TRBV4-1 to TRBJ1-4. Sequencing was performed on blood T cells: a sorted CD56 or NKG2C T cell subset, CD4+ or CD8+ T cells, or bulk PBMC T cells (not recorded which). The receptor was isolated from a man younger than 30 in good health. Donor details come from another sample of the same person, matched by shared clones. CDR3 sequence: CASSQASIGQAVATNEKLFF.